The 22 T cell receptor beta chains given below trace back to one sample, sequenced in a study of human T cells and chemical hapten exposure. Time point of the sample: pre-sensitization, week 0. Indicated treatment: therapeutic diphenylcyclopropenone sensitization with weekly scalp DPC. TCRdb independently ran MiXCR on the RACE reads; one entry per CDR3 protein. The data contain about 51,000 distinct CDR3 sequences, about 9.2% of them singletons. This specimen consisted of whole blood, obtained in connection with sensitization to the hapten diphenylcyclopropenone (DPC). These TCRs come from a woman in her 40s with alopecia areata. Some clones in this sample may be carry-over from other donors' samples.

Note on this clonotype: A single base separates this from a much larger clone, so it may be a read error. V and J are TRBV21-1 and TRBJ1-6; the D call of TRBD1 is as the table states it, not checked on the DNA. TRBV21-1 is designated a pseudogene. The CDR3 runs to 18 residues. For the CDR3, the DNA is TGTGCCAGCAGCAAAGCGCTGGGGGGGCATCCGTTGGATTCACCCCTCGACTTT. Translation gives CASSKALGGHPLDSPLDF.

In its sample, this clonotype was seen many times. CDR3 DNA: TGTGCCAGCAGGGACGAACAGGGAGCGAACACTGAAGCTTTCTTT. This gives the protein CASRDEQGANTEAFF. The J gene is TRBJ1-1, the V gene TRBV27; maybe TRBD1 (6 bases). The CDR3 is made up of 15 amino acids. Germline loops: CDR1 MNHEY, CDR2 SMNVEV (reference sequence). The V gene lost 6 bases and the J gene lost 1 base, with 15 bases spanning the gap.

Many counts were recorded for this clonotype. The chain has TRBV20-1 and TRBJ2-1; D might be TRBD1 or TRBD2, each matching 5 bases. V was trimmed by 5 bases and J by 3 bases, leaving 17 bases between them. Looked up from germline, CDR1 is DFQATT and CDR2 is SNEGSKA (reference sequence). The length of the CDR3 is 15 residues. CDR3 sequence: CSAGPGTGDYNEQFF. For the CDR3, the DNA is TGCAGTGCTGGACCCGGGACCGGGGACTACAATGAGCAGTTCTTC.

This clonotype was seen many times. The chain couples TRBV27 to TRBJ2-1, with D possibly called TRBD1 or TRBD2 (5 bases each). The CDR3 runs to 14 residues. Germline-derived CDR1 and CDR2 are MNHEY and SMNVEV (reference sequence). Trimming removed 2 bases from V and 0 bases from J, with 5 bases in between. The CDR3 DNA sequence: TGTGCCAGCAGTTTAGGGGGCTCCTACAATGAGCAGTTCTTC. Residues: CASSLGGSYNEQFF.

This clonotype was detected many times. The V gene is TRBV6-1, the J gene TRBJ2-7; D not resolved. The V end was cut by 2 bases, the J end by 5 bases, with 7 bases between. The CDR3 consists of 12 residues. Germline assignment: CDR1 MNHNS and CDR2 SASEGT. The CDR3 loop reads CASSEMDDEQYF. CDR3 DNA sequence: TGTGCCAGCAGTGAAATGGACGACGAGCAGTACTTC.

The chain uses TRBV20-1 and TRBJ2-1; 16 bases match TRBD2. Germline CDR1 is DFQATT and CDR2 is SNEGSKA (reference sequence). The CDR3 is made up of 16 amino acids. The V and J ends lost 6 bases and 9 bases, in that order; junction bases with no gene match: 11. CDR3 coding DNA: TGCAGTGCCAATCCCGGGACTAGCGGGAGGGGAGCTGAGCAGTTCTTC. Encoded protein: CSANPGTSGRGAEQFF.

This clonotype has a single count. The chain couples TRBV5-4 to TRBJ1-6, with no clear D. This CDR3 is 16 amino acids long. V lost 4 bases to trimming and J lost 7 bases, with 18 bases between them. The germline CDR1 and CDR2 sequences are SGHNT and YYREEE (reference sequence). The CDR3 region has the DNA TGTGCCAGCAGCGCCACCGTAGGGCAGAGGAATTCACCCCTCCACTTT. Its protein is CASSATVGQRNSPLHF.

This clonotype was detected many times. The chain joins TRBV9 to TRBJ2-1; 9 bases map to TRBD1. This CDR3 contains 16 residues. Germline V lookup: CDR1 SGDLS, CDR2 YYNGEE. The V and J ends lost 0 bases and 7 bases, in that order; junction bases with no gene match: 8. CDR3 region: CASSVDRTGVRNEQFF. The CDR3, as DNA: TGTGCCAGCAGCGTAGATCGGACAGGGGTAAGGAATGAGCAGTTCTTC.

In its sample, this clonotype was seen many times. CDR3 sequence: CASSIAGTGGTYEQYF. The CDR3 nucleotides are TGTGCCAGCAGCATTGCCGGGACAGGGGGGACGTACGAGCAGTACTTC. V and J are TRBV5-5 and TRBJ2-7, with TRBD1 matching over 11 bases. V dropped 4 bases and J dropped 4; count of bases not matched to a gene: 10. CDR1 is SGHKS, CDR2 YYEKEE, per germline (reference sequence). The CDR3 loop spans 16 amino acids. Full variable domain (remainder filled in from reference TRBV5-5 and TRBJ2-7): DAGVTQSPTHLIKTRGQQVTLRCSPISGHKSVSWYQQVLGQGPQFIFQYYEKEERGRGNFPDRFSARQFPNYSSELNVNALLLGDSALYLCASSIAGTGGTYEQYFGPGTRLTVT.

This clonotype was picked up many times. V gene TRBV20-1 combines with J gene TRBJ1-5; tentatively, D is TRBD1 (5 bases). Germline CDR1 reads DFQATT; CDR2 reads SNEGSKA (reference sequence). The length of the CDR3 is 14 residues. V was shortened by 6 bases and J by 3 bases, with 15 bases between the two germline ends. The CDR3 DNA sequence: TGCAGTGCCAGTGGGGCCCCTTTCAATCAGCCCCAGCATTTT. Amino acid sequence: CSASGAPFNQPQHF.

This clonotype was seen only a few times. The chain employs TRBV15 and TRBJ2-5, with TRBD2 matching over 13 bases. In germline, CDR1 is LNHNV, CDR2 YYDKDF (reference sequence). This CDR3 spans 16 amino acids. V gave up 1 base and J gave up 5 bases; unmatched junction bases: 4. As DNA, the CDR3 is TGTGCCACCAGCAGAGGGACTAGCGGGGGAATGGAGACCCAGTACTTC. Amino acid sequence: CATSRGTSGGMETQYF.

This clonotype has a handful of counts. The chain links TRBV19 to TRBJ1-5; no reliable D call. The germline V gene encodes CDR1 LNHDA and CDR2 SQIVND (reference sequence). Trimming cost V 5 bases and J 2 bases, with 7 bases left between them. This CDR3 spans 13 amino acids. DNA for the CDR3: TGTGCCAGTAGTTACTGGGGCAATCAGCCCCAGCATTTT. It encodes CASSYWGNQPQHF.

The sample holds a few counts of this clonotype. This chain joins TRBV12-3 or TRBV12-4 and TRBJ2-6; no definite D call. The CDR3 loop spans 17 amino acids. The ends were cut back, 1 base at V and 0 bases at J, with 10 bases in the middle. In DNA, the CDR3 is TGTGCCAGCAGTTTAGGAAGGGTCCCCTCTGGGGCCAACGTCCTGACTTTC. Residues: CASSLGRVPSGANVLTF.

The rearrangement joins TRBV20-1 to TRBJ1-5; TRBD1 is a possible D gene (5 bases). Germline V gives CDR1 DFQATT, CDR2 SNEGSKA (reference sequence). This CDR3 spans 13 amino acids. Trimming took 4 bases from V and 0 from J, leaving 7 bases between them. CDR3 sequence: CSAMTDSNQPQHF. DNA of the CDR3: TGCAGTGCTATGACAGATAGCAATCAGCCCCAGCATTTT.

This clonotype occurred many times. V usage is TRBV12-3 or TRBV12-4 and J usage is TRBJ2-5; 9 bases agree with TRBD1. V trimming: 8 bases; J trimming: 0 bases; junction bases outside the gene matches: 7. The CDR3 is 15 amino acids. The CDR3 loop is CASRRQGEYQETQYF. The DNA of the CDR3 is TGTGCCAGCCGGAGACAGGGGGAGTACCAAGAGACCCAGTACTTC.

This clonotype has a count of ten or more. The chain has TRBV29-1 and TRBJ1-1, with 7 positions matching TRBD1. Germline lookup yields CDR1 SQVTM and CDR2 ANQGSEA. The CDR3 is made up of 12 amino acids. J was trimmed by 7 bases and V by 7 bases; bases with no gene match: 9. The CDR3 DNA reads as TGCAGCGCAGACACAGGGGACCGTGAAGCTTTCTTT. Protein sequence: CSADTGDREAFF.

J is TRBJ1-1 and V is TRBV29-1; a weak D match, TRBD1 (6 bases). Germline CDR1 and CDR2: SQVTM and ANQGSEA. The CDR3 contains 11 residues. The V end lost 0 bases, the J end lost 10 bases, and 9 bases lay between the germline ends. The CDR3 region has the DNA TGCAGCGTTGAAGAAGGGGGGAGAGCTTTCTTT. Encoded protein: CSVEEGGRAFF. The full variable domain, in which reference TRBV29-1 and TRBJ1-1 provide the parts outside the CDR3, is SAVISQKPSRDICQRGTSLTIQCQVDSQVTMMFWYRQQPGQSLTLIATANQGSEATYESGFVIDKFPISRPNLTFSTLTVSNMSPEDSSIYLCSVEEGGRAFFGQGTRLTVV.

This clonotype came up many times. V is TRBV29-1 and J is TRBJ2-7; a possible D gene is TRBD1 (6 bases). Germline V gene data show CDR1 as SQVTM and CDR2 as ANQGSEA. Trimming took off 1 base at V and 0 bases at J, with 7 bases between the two ends. The CDR3 totals 13 residues. The CDR3 loop is CSVEGDNSYEQYF. CDR3 DNA: TGCAGCGTTGAAGGGGACAACTCCTACGAGCAGTACTTC.

The CDR3 nucleotides are TGTGCCAGCAACCCTCGACTGGGCACTCAGCCCCAGCATTTT. Encoded protein: CASNPRLGTQPQHF. The rearrangement joins TRBV28 to TRBJ1-5, with D unresolved. Trimming removed 7 bases at V and 6 bases at J, with 16 bases between. This CDR3 region has 14 residues. The V gene's germline CDR1 is MDHEN and CDR2 SYDVKM.

Ten or more counts support this clonotype. The rearrangement uses TRBV12-3 or TRBV12-4 and TRBJ2-1, with TRBD2 identical over 9 bases. The trim removed 5 bases at V and 8 bases at J, leaving 16 bases unmatched. CDR3 length: 17 residues. The chain's CDR3 is CASSLRSGGRILDEQFF. The CDR3 DNA reads TGTGCCAGCAGTCTCCGAAGCGGGGGGCGGATCCTCGATGAGCAGTTCTTC.

This chain links TRBV29-1 with TRBJ2-3; no clear D. The CDR3 loop spans 10 amino acids. The germline V gene has CDR1 SQVTM and CDR2 ANQGSEA. The V gene lost 7 bases and the J gene lost 0 bases, with 2 bases spanning the gap. The CDR3 here is CSGSTDTQYF. Written as DNA, the CDR3 is TGCAGCGGTAGCACAGATACGCAGTATTTT.

This clonotype appeared a few times. V and J are TRBV20-1 and TRBJ2-3; no firm D call. The V and J ends lost 3 bases and 5 bases respectively, with 6 bases between them. Germline V lookup: CDR1 DFQATT, CDR2 SNEGSKA (reference sequence). The length of the CDR3 is 11 residues. The CDR3 DNA is TGCAGTGCTAGCCTATTAGATACGCAGTATTTT. Translation: CSASLLDTQYF.